This T cell receptor (beta chain) was obtained from a study of chronic HIV infection and antiretroviral therapy. MiXCR, run by TCRdb on the 5' RACE reads, gives a single entry per CDR3 protein. The sample holds tens of thousands of distinct CDR3 sequences; roughly 7.6% are singletons and the top ten take 2.5% to 3.5%. V was trimmed by 6 bases and J by 4 bases, leaving 12 bases between them. The CDR3 spans 13 residues. Germline V gene lookup returns CDR1 MDHEN and CDR2 SYDVKM. J is TRBJ2-5 and V is TRBV28; D gene ambiguous. This clonotype originated in an adult who had HIV and had not received antiretroviral therapy, or was an uninfected healthy control (not recorded which). The source material was peripheral blood. The CDR3, as DNA: TGTGCCAGCAGCCCCGGAGCTGGAGAGACCCAGTACTTC. It codes for CASSPGAGETQYF. Drawing the rest from reference TRBV28 and TRBJ2-5, the complete variable domain is DVKVTQSSRYLVKRTGEKVFLECVQDMDHENMFWYRQDPGLGLRLIYFSYDVKMKEKGDIPEGYSVSREKKERFSLILESASTNQTSMYLCASSPGAGETQYFGPGTRLLVL.